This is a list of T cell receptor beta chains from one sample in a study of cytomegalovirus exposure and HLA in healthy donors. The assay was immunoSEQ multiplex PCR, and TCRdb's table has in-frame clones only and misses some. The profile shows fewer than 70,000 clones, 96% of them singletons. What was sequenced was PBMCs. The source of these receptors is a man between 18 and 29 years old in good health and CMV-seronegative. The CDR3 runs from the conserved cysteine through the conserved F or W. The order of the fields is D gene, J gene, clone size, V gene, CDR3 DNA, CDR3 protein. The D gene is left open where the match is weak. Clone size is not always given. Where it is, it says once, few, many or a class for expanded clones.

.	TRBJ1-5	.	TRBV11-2	TGTGCCAGCAGCTTAGCCCCCGAAGGGGCGGCCCAGCATTTT	CASSLAPEGAAQHF
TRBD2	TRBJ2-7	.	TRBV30	TGTGCCTGGAACCCCGGACTAGCGGGACCCTACGAGCAGTACTTC	CAWNPGLAGPYEQYF
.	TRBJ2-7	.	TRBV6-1	TGTGCCAGCAGTTATAGAGTTACCTACGAGCAGTACTTC	CASSYRVTYEQYF
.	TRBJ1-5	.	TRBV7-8	TGTGCCAGCAGCTTGGGGAGGTTTGAGAACAATCAGCCCCAGCATTTT	CASSLGRFENNQPQHF
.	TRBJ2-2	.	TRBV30	TGTGCCTGGAGTGTCGACAGTTTAACCGGGGAGCTGTTTTTT	CAWSVDSLTGELFF
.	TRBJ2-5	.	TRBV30	TGTGCCTGGAGTGGGCCTTCGCGGGAGACCCAGTACTTC	CAWSGPSRETQYF
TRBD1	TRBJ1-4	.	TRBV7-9	TGTGCCAGCAGCACAAGCGTGACAGGGGGCTGGGAAAAACTGTTTTTT	CASSTSVTGGWEKLFF
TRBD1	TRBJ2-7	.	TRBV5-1	TGCGCCAGCAGCTTCCGGGACAGCTACTACGAGCAGTACTTC	CASSFRDSYYEQYF
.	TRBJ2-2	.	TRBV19	TGTGCCAGTACTCCCAACCGACTTCCCGGGGAGCTGTTTTTT	CASTPNRLPGELFF
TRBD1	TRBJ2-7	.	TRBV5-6	TGTGCCAGCAGCTTGGCCTCGATCAGGGGGAATTCCTACGAGCAGTACTTC	CASSLASIRGNSYEQYF
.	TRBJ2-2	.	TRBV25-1	TGTGCCAGCAGCGCGGACTTCCTCACCGGGGAGCTGTTTTTT	CASSADFLTGELFF
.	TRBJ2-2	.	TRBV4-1	TGCGCCAGCAAGTTGAGCGGGGAGCTGTTTTTT	CASKLSGELFF
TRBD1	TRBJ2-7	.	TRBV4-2	TGTGCCAGCAGCCAAGAAGGGACAGGGGGCCGGGAGCAGTACTTC	CASSQEGTGGREQYF
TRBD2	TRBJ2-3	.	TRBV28	TGTGCCAGCGGGGGCGGGAGGAAAGAGGTGTTCCGCGCCACAGATACGCAGTATTTT	CASGGGRKEVFRATDTQYF
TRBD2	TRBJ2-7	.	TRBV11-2	TGTGCCAGCAGCTCCTCTGGCGGGAGCGGATACGAGCAGTACTTC	CASSSSGGSGYEQYF
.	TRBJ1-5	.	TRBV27	TGTGCCAGCAGTCTGGGACTCAATCAGCCCCAGCATTTT	CASSLGLNQPQHF
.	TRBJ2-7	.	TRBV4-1	TGCGCCAGCAGCCAGGTGGAGGGCTCCTACGAGCAGTACTTC	CASSQVEGSYEQYF
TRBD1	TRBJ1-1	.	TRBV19	TGTGCCAGTAGACGAACCACGGACAGGGGGAACACTGAAGCTTTCTTT	CASRRTTDRGNTEAFF
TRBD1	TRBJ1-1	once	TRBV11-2	TGTGCCAGCAGCTTGGGACAGTTCAACACTGAAGCTTTCTTT	CASSLGQFNTEAFF
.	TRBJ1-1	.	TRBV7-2	TGTGCCAGCAGCTTAGTACGGACATACACTGAAGCTTTCTTT	CASSLVRTYTEAFF
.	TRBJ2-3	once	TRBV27	TGTGCCAGCAGTTTAGCGCCAGACAATACGCAGTATTTT	CASSLAPDNTQYF
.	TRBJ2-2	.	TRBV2	TGTGCCAGCAGCGCCCCGTCGGGGTTGGGCGGGGAGCTGTTTTTT	CASSAPSGLGGELFF
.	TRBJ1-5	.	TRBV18	TGTGCCAGCTCACCACCCTCCAATCAGCCCCAGCATTTT	CASSPPSNQPQHF
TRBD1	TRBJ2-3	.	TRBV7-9	TGTGCCAGCAGCCCCGACGACAGGGGAGTCACAGATACGCAGTATTTT	CASSPDDRGVTDTQYF
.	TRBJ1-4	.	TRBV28	TGTGCCAGCAGTTCGACCCACCGGGGAGGACTGTTTTTT	CASSSTHRGGLFF
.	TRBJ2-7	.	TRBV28	TGTGCCAGCAGACGAACAGGGTATCGGGATGAGCAGTACTTC	CASRRTGYRDEQYF
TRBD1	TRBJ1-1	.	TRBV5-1	TGCGCCAGCAGCTTCGGACAGGGCCCTGACACTGAAGCTTTCTTT	CASSFGQGPDTEAFF